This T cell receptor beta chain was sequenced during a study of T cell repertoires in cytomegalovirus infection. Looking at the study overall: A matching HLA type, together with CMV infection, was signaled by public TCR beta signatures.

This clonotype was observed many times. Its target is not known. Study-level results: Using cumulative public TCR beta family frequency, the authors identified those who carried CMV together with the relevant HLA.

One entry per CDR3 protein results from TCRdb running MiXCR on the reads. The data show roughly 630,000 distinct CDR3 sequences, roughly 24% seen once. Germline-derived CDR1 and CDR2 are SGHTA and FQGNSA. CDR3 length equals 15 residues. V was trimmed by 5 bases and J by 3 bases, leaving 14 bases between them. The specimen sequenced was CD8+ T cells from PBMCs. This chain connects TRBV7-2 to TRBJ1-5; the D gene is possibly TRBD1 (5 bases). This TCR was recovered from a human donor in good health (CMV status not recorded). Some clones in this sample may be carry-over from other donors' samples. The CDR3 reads CASSPPPGTNQPQHF. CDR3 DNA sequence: TGTGCCAGCAGCCCGCCGCCAGGGACCAATCAGCCCCAGCATTTT.